This paragraph covers one T cell receptor beta chain sequence. Profiling relied on immunoSEQ multiplex PCR, and the TCRdb table lists in-frame clones only, not all of them. The sample holds 20,000 to 30,000 clones, around nine tenths seen once. In germline, CDR1 is SGHNT, CDR2 YYREEE (reference sequence). The CDR3 has 15 residues. The ends lost 4 bases at V and 8 bases at J; junction bases unmatched: 13. The sample comes from a study of blood T cell repertoires in COVID-19. About the research overall: Acute-phase and convalescent COVID-19 samples originated in the United States, Italy and Spain. Sample material is recorded as cDNA or gDNA derived from T cells, B-cell-depleted T cells, or PBMCs.

The receptor comes from a human donor in a cohort sampled during active COVID-19. Sample: peripheral blood. V usage is TRBV5-4 and J usage is TRBJ1-2; 8 bases map to TRBD1. CDR3 sequence reads: CASSGNARGLRGYTF. The CDR3 coding sequence is TGTGCCAGCAGCGGTAACGCCAGGGGGCTGAGGGGCTACACCTTC.